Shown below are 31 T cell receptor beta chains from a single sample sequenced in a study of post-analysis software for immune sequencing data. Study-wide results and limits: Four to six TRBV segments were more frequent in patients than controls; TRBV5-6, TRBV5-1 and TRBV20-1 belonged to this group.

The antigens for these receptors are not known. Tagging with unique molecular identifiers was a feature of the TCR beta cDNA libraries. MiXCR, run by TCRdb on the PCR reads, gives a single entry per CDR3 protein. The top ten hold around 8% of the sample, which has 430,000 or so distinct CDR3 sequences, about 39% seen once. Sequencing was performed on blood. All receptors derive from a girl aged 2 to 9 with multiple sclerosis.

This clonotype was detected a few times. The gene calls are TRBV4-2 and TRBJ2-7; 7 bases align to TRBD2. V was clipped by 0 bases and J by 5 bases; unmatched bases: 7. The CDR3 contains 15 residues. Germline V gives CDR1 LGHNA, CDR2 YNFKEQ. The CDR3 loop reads CASSQDLTSWNEQYF. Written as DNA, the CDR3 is TGTGCCAGCAGCCAAGATCTGACTAGCTGGAACGAGCAGTACTTC.

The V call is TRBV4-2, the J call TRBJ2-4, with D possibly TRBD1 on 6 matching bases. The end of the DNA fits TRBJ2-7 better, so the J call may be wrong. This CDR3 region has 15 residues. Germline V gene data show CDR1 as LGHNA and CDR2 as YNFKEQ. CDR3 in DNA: TGTGCCAGCAGCCAAGATCAACAGGGACCCTACGAGCAGTACTTC. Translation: CASSQDQQGPYEQYF.

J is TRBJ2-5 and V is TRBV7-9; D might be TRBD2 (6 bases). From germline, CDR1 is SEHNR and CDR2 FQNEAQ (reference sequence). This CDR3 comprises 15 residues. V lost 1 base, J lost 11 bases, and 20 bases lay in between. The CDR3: CASSLGAGRLLEQYF. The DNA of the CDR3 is TGTGCCAGCAGCTTAGGAGCGGGCCGCCTTTTGGAGCAGTACTTC.

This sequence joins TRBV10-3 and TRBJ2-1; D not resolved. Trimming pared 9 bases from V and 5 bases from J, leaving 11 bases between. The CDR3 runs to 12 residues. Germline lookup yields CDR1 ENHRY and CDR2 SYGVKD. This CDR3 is CAMGRFNNEQFF. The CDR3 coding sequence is TGTGCCATGGGCCGATTTAACAATGAGCAGTTCTTC.

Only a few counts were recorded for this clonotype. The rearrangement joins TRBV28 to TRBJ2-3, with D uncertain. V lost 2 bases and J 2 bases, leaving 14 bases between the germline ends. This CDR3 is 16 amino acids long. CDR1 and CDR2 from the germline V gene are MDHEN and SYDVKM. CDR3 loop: CASSLGSLRVTDTQYF. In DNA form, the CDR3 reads TGTGCCAGCAGTTTAGGGTCCCTACGGGTCACAGATACGCAGTATTTT.

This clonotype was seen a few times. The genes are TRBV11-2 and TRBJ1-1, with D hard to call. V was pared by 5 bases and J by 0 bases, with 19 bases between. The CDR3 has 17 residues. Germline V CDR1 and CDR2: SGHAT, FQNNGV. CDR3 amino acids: CASSPKAGIFMNTEAFF. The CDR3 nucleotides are TGTGCCAGCAGCCCGAAGGCTGGTATCTTCATGAACACTGAAGCTTTCTTT. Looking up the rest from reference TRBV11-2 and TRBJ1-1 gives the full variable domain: EAGVAQSPRYKIIEKRQSVAFWCNPISGHATLYWYQQILGQGPKLLIQFQNNGVVDDSQLPKDRFSAERLKGVDSTLKIQPAKLEDSAVYLCASSPKAGIFMNTEAFFGQGTRLTVV.

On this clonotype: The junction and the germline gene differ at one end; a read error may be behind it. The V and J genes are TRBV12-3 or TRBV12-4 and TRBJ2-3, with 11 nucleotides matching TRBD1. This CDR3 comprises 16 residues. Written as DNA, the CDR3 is TGTGCCAGCAGTCAACGGACAGGGGGCAGGGCAGATGCGCAGTATTTT. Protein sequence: CASSQRTGGRADAQYF.

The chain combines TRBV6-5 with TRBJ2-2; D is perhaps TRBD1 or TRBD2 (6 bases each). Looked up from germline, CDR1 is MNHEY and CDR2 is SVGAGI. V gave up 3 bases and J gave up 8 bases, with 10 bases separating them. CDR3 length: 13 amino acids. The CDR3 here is CASSYGGTGELFF. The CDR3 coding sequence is TGTGCCAGCAGTTATGGGGGGACAGGGGAGCTGTTTTTT.

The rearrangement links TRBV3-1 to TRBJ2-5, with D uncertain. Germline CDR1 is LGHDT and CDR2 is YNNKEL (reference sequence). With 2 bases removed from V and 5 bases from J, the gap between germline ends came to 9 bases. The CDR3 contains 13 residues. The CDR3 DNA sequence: TGTGCCAGCAGCCAAAACGTTCAGGAGACCCAGTACTTC. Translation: CASSQNVQETQYF.

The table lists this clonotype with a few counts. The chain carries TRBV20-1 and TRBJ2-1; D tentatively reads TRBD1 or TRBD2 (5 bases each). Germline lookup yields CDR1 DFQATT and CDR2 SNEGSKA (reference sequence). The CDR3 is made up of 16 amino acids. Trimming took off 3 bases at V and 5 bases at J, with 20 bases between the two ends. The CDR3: CSARRWHSGDDNEQFF. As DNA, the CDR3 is TGCAGTGCTAGGCGGTGGCACAGTGGGGACGACAATGAGCAGTTCTTC.

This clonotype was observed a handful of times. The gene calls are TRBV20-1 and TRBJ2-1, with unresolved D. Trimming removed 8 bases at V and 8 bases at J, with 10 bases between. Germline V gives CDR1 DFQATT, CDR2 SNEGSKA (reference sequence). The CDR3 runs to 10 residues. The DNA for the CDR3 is TGCAGTTCAAAAAAGGATGAGCAGTTCTTC. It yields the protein CSSKKDEQFF.

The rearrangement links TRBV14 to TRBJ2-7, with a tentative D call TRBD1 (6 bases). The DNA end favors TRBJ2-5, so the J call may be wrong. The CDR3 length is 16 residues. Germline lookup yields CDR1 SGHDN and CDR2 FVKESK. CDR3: CASSQLTGNRGETQYF. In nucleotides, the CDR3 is TGTGCCAGCAGCCAATTAACAGGGAACCGGGGTGAGACCCAGTACTTC.

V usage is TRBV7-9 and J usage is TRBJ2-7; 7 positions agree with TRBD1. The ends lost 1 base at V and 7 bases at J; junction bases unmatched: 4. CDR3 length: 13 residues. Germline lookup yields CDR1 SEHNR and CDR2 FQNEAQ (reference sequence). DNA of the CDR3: TGTGCCAGCAGCTTAGGGGGCAGGGGGGAGCAGTACTTC. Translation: CASSLGGRGEQYF.

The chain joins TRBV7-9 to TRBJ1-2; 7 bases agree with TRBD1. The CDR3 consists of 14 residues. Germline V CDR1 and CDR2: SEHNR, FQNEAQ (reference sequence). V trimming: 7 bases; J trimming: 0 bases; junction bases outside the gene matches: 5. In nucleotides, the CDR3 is TGTGCCAGCATCCAGGGGGAGGCTAACTATGGCTACACCTTC. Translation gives CASIQGEANYGYTF.

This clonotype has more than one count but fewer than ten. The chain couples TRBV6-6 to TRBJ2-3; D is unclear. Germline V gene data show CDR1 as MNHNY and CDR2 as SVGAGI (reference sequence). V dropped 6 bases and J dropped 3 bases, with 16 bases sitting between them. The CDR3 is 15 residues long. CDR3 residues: CASSLQGSRTDTQYF. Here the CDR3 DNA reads TGTGCCAGCAGCCTCCAAGGATCTAGGACAGATACGCAGTATTTT.

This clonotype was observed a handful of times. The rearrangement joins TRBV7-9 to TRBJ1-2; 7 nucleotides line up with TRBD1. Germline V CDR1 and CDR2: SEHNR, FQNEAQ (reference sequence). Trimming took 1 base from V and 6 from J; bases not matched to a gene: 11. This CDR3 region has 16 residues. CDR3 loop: CASSLVGPTGVDGYTF. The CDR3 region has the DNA TGTGCCAGCAGCTTAGTAGGCCCTACAGGGGTTGATGGCTACACCTTC.

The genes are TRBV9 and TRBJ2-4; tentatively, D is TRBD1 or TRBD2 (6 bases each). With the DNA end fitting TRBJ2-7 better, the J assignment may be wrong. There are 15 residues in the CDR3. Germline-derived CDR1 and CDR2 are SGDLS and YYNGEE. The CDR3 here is CASSVGVGPGAEQYF. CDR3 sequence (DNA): TGTGCCAGCAGCGTAGGGGTAGGTCCGGGGGCCGAGCAGTACTTC.

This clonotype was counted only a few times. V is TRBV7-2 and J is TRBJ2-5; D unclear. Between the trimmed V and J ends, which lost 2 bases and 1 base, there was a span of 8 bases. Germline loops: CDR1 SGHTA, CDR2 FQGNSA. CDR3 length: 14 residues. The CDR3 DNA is TGTGCCAGCAGCTTATCCGGCGGCCAAGAGACCCAGTACTTC. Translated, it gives CASSLSGGQETQYF.

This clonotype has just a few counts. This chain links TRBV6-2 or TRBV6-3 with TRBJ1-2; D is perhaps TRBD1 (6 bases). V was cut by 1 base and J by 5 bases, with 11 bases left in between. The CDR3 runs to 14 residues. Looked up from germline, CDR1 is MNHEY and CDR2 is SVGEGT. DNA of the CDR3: TGTGCCAGCAGTTACTTCCGGACAGTTTATGGCTACACCTTC. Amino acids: CASSYFRTVYGYTF.

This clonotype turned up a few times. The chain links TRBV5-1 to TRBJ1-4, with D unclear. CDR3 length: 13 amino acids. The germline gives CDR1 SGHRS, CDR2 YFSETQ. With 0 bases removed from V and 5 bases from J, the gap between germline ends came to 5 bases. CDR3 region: CASSLGLNEKLFF. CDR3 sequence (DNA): TGCGCCAGCAGCTTGGGTCTGAATGAAAAACTGTTTTTT.

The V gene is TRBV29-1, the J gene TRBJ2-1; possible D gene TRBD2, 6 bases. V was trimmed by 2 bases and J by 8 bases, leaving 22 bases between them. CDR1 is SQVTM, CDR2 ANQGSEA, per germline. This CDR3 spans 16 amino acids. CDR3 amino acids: CSVEPIGRLVPHEQFF. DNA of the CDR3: TGCAGCGTTGAACCGATAGGGAGGCTGGTTCCCCATGAGCAGTTCTTC.

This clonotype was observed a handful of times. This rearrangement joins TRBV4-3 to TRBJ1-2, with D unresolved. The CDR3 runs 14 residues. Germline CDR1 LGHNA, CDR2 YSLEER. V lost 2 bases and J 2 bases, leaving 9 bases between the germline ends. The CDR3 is CASSQLFLNYGYTF. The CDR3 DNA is TGCGCCAGCAGCCAATTGTTTCTCAACTATGGCTACACCTTC.

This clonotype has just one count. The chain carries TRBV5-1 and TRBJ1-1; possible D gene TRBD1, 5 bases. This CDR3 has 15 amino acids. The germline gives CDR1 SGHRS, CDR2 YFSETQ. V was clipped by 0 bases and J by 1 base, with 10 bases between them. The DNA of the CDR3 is TGCGCCAGCAGCTTGGGCCAGGGCAGGAACACTGAAGCTTTCTTT. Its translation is CASSLGQGRNTEAFF.

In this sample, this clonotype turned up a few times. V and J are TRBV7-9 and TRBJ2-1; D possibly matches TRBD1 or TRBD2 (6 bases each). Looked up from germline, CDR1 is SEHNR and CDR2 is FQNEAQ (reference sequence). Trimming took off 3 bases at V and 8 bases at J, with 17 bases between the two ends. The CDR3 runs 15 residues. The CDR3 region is CASSLDGGGGHEQFF. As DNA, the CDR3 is TGTGCCAGCAGCTTGGATGGAGGGGGTGGCCATGAGCAGTTCTTC.

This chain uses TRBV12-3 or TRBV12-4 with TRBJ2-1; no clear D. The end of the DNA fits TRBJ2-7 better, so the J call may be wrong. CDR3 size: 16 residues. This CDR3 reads CASSPPKQSFYNEQYF. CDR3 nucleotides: TGTGCCAGCAGTCCACCCAAGCAAAGCTTCTACAATGAGCAGTACTTC.

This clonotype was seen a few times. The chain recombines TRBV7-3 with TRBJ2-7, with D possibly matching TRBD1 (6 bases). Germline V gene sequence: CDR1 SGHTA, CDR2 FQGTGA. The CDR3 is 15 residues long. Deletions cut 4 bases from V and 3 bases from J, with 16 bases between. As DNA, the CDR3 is TGTGCCAGCAGCTCACAGGGACCGCTCCACTACGAGCAGTACTTC. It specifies CASSSQGPLHYEQYF.

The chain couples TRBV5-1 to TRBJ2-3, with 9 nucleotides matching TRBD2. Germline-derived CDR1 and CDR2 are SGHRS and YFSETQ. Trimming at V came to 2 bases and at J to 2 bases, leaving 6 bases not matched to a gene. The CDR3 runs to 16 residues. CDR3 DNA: TGCGCCAGCAGCTTAGCGGGGGGCCTCCCCACAGATACGCAGTATTTT. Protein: CASSLAGGLPTDTQYF.

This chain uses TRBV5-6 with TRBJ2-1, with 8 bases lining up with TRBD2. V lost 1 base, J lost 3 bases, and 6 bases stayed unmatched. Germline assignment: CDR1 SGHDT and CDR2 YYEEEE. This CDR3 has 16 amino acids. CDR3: CASSLPGGAFYNEQFF. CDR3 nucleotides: TGTGCCAGCAGCTTGCCGGGGGGGGCCTTCTACAATGAGCAGTTCTTC.

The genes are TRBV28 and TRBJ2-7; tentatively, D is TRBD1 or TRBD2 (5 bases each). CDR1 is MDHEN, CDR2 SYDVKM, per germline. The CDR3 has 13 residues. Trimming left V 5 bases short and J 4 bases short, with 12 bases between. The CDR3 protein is CASSLGTVYEQYF. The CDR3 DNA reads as TGTGCCAGCAGTCTAGGGACGGTGTACGAGCAGTACTTC.

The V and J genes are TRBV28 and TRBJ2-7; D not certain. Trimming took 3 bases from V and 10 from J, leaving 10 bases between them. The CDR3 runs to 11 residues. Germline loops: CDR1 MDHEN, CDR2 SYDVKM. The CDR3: CASSFRETQYV. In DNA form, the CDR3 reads TGTGCCAGCAGTTTTAGGGAAACCCAGTACGTC.

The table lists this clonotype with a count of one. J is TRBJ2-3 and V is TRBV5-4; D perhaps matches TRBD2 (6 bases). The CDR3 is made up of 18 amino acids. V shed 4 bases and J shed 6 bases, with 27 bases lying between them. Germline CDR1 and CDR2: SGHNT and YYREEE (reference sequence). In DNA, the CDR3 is TGTGCCAGCAGCATCCGGGACTTTTCCCCCTCGTCGAGGGATACGCAGTATTTT. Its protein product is CASSIRDFSPSSRDTQYF.